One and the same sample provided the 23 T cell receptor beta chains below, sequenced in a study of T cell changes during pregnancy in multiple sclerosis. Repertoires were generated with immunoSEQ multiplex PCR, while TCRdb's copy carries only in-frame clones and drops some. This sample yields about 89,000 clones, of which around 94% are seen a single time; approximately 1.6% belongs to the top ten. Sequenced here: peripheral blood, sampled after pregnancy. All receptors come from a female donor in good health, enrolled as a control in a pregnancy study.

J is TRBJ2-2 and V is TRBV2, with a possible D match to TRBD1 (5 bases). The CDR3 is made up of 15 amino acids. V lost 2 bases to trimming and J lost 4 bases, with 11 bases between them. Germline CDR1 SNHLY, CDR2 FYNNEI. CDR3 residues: CASSEIGASTGELFF. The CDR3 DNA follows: TGTGCCAGCAGTGAAATAGGGGCCAGCACCGGGGAGCTGTTTTTT.

The CDR3: CASSTSTGDNEQFF. CDR3 nucleotides: TGCGCCAGCAGCACCTCGACAGGGGACAATGAGCAGTTCTTC. The genes are TRBV5-1 and TRBJ2-1; 8 bases are a match to TRBD1. The CDR3 extends over 14 amino acids. V lost 4 bases to trimming and J lost 5 bases; unmatched junction nucleotides: 5. The germline gives CDR1 SGHRS, CDR2 YFSETQ. The whole variable domain, remainder taken from reference TRBV5-1 and TRBJ2-1, is KAGVTQTPRYLIKTRGQQVTLSCSPISGHRSVSWYQQTPGQGLQFLFEYFSETQRNKGNFPGRFSGRQFSNSRSEMNVSTLELGDSALYLCASSTSTGDNEQFFGPGTRLTVL.

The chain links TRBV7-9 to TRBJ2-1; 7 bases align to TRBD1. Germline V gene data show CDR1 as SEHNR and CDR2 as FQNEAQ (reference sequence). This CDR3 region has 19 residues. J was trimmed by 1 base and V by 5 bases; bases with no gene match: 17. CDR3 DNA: TGTGCCAGCAGCAAAAACTTTTTGGGTCCGGGACAGTCCTACAATGAGCAGTTCTTC. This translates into CASSKNFLGPGQSYNEQFF.

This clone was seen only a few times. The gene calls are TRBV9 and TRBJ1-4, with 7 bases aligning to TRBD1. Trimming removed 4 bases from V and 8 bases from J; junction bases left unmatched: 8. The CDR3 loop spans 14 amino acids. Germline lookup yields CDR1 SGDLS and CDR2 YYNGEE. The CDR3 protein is CASSPRQGEEKLFF. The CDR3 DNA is TGTGCCAGCAGCCCGCGACAGGGTGAAGAAAAACTGTTTTTT.

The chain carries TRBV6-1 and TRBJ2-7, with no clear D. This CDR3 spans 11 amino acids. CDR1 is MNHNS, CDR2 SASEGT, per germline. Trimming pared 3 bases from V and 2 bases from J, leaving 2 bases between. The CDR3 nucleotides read TGTGCCAGCAGTGACACCTACGAGCAGTACTTC. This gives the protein CASSDTYEQYF.

CDR3 sequence: CASSPRQGGTDTQYF. The DNA for the CDR3 is TGTGCCAGCTCACCAAGACAGGGGGGCACAGATACGCAGTATTTT. J is TRBJ2-3 and V is TRBV18; 9 bases are shared with TRBD1. Germline V gene sequence: CDR1 KGHSH, CDR2 LQKENI. V gave up 2 bases and J gave up 1 base; unmatched junction bases: 1. The length of the CDR3 is 15 residues.

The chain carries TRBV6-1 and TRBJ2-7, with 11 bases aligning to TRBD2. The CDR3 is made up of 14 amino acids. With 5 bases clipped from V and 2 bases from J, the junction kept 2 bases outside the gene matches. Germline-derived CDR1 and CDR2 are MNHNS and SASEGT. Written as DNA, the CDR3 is TGTGCCAGCAGTACTAGCGGGAGTGCCTACGAGCAGTACTTC. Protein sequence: CASSTSGSAYEQYF.

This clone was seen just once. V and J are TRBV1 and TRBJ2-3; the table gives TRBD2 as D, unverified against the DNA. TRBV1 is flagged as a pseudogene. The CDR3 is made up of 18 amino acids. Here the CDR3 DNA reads TGCACCAGCAGCCAAGATGCTAGCGGGAGACGGTGGACAGATACGCAGTATTTT. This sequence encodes CTSSQDASGRRWTDTQYF.

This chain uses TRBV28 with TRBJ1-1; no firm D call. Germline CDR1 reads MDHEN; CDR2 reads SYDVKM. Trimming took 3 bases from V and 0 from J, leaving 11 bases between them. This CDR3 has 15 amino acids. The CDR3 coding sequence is TGTGCCAGCAGTTTCCCCCCGGAGTTGAACACTGAAGCTTTCTTT. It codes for CASSFPPELNTEAFF.

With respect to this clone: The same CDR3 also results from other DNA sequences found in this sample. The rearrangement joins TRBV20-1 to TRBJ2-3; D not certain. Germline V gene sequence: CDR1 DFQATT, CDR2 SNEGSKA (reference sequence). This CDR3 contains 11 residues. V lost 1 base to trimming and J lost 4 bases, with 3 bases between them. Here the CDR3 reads CSARVADTQYF. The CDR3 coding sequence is TGCAGTGCTAGAGTCGCAGATACGCAGTATTTT.

CDR3 bases: TGCGCCAGCAGCTTGGGACTAAATTCCAATGAGCAGTTCTTC. Protein: CASSLGLNSNEQFF. The genes are TRBV5-1 and TRBJ2-1; possibly TRBD2 for D (5 bases). CDR3 length: 14 amino acids. V gave up 0 bases and J gave up 6 bases, with 10 bases separating them. Germline V gene lookup returns CDR1 SGHRS and CDR2 YFSETQ.

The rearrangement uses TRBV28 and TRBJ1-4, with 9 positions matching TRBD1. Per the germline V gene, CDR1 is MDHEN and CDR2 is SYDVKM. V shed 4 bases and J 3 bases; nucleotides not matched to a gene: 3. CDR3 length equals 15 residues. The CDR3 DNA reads TGTGCCAGCAGTTCCGGGACAGGGTCTAATGAAAAACTGTTTTTT. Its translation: CASSSGTGSNEKLFF. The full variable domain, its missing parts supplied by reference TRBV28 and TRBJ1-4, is DVKVTQSSRYLVKRTGEKVFLECVQDMDHENMFWYRQDPGLGLRLIYFSYDVKMKEKGDIPEGYSVSREKKERFSLILESASTNQTSMYLCASSSGTGSNEKLFFGSGTQLSVL.

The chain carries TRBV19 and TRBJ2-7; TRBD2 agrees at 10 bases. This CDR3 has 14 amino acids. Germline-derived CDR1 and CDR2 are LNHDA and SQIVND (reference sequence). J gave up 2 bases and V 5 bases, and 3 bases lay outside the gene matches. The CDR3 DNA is TGTGCCAGTAGTCGGACTAGCGGTACCTACGAGCAGTACTTC. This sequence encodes CASSRTSGTYEQYF.

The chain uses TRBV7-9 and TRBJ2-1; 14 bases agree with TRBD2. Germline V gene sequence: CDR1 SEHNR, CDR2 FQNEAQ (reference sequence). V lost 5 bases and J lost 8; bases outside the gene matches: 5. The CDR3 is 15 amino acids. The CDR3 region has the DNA TGTGCCAGCAGCCCGGGGACTAGCGGGAGCTATGAGCAGTTCTTC. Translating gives CASSPGTSGSYEQFF.

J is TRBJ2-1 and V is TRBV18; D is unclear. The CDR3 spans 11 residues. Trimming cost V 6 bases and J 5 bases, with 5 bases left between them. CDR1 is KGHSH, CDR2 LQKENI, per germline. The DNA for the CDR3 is TGTGCCAGCTCGCAGAACAATGAGCAGTTCTTC. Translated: CASSQNNEQFF.

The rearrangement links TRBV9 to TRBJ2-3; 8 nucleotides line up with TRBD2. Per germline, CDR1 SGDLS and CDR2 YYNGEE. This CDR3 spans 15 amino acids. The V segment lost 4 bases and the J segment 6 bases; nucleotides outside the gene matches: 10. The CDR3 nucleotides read TGTGCCAGCAGCATACAAAGCGGGAGCTGGGATACGCAGTATTTT. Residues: CASSIQSGSWDTQYF.

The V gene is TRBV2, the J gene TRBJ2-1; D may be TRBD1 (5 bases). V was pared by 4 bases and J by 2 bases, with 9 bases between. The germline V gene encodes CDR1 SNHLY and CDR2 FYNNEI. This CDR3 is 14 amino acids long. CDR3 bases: TGTGCCAGCAGTGGCGACAGCACCTACAATGAGCAGTTCTTC. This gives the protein CASSGDSTYNEQFF.

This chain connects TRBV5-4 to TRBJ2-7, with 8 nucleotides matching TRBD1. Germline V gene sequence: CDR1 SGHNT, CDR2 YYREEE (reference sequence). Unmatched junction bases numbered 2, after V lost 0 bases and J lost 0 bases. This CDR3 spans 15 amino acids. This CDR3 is CASSLGQGNSYEQYF. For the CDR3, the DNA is TGTGCCAGCAGCTTGGGACAGGGGAACTCCTACGAGCAGTACTTC.

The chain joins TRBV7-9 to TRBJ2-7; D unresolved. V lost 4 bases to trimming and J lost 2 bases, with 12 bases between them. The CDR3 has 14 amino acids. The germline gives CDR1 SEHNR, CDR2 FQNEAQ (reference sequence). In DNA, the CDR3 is TGTGCCAGCAGCTCCCCTTGGCAGGCCTACGAGCAGTACTTC. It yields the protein CASSSPWQAYEQYF.

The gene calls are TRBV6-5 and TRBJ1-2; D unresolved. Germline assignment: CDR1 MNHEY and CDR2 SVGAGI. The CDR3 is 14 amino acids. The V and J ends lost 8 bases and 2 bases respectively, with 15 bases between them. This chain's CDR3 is CASQSFSLNYGYTF. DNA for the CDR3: TGTGCCAGCCAAAGCTTTAGCCTCAACTATGGCTACACCTTC.

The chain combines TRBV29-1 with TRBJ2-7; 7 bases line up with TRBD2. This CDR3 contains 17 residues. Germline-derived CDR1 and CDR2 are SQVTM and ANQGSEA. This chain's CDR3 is CTNWGVMYRSGKYEQYF. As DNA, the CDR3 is TGCACCAATTGGGGTGTGATGTACCGCAGCGGGAAGTACGAGCAGTACTTC.

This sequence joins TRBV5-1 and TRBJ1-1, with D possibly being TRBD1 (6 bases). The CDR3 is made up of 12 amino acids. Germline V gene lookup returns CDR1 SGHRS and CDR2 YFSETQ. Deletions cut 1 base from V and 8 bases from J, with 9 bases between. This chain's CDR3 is CASSLWQGEAFF. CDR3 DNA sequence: TGCGCCAGCAGCTTGTGGCAGGGGGAAGCTTTCTTT.

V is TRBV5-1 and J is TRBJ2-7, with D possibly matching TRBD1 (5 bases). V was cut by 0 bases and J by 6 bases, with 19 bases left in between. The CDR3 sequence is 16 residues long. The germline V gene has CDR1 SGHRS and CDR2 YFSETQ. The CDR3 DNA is TGCGCCAGCAGCTTGGCCGGAGTAATAGGGGTCGGCGAGCAGTACTTC. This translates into CASSLAGVIGVGEQYF.